These T cell receptor beta chains were read from a single sample in a study of T cells in localized non-small cell lung cancer. Sequencing used immunoSEQ multiplex PCR; TCRdb keeps in-frame clones, though not all of them. Altogether 45,000 to 60,000 clones are present, around 83% being singletons, with the ten largest covering about 20%. Material: peripheral blood, obtained before any cancer treatment. These receptors all stem from a female donor over 55 with stage II squamous cell lung carcinoma. Each CDR3 is given with its conserved first and last residue. D genes are given only for firm matches. For some rows the clone size is stated as once, few or many, or as a class when expanded; others skip it.

d_call clone_size j_call v_call cdr3_nt cdr3_aa
TRBD1 - TRBJ1-1 TRBV15 TGTGCCACCAGCAGGACAGGGGGAGGTGACACTGAAGCTTTCTTT CATSRTGGGDTEAFF
- - TRBJ1-6 TRBV25-1 TGTGCCAGCATGAAGGAGGCGAATAATTCACCCCTCCACTTT CASMKEANNSPLHF
- - TRBJ1-3 TRBV5-6 TGTGCCAGCAGCAAAAAAGCGACAGTCTCTGGAAACACCATATATTTT CASSKKATVSGNTIYF
- - TRBJ1-3 TRBV7-2 TGTGCCAGCAGCTTACGGGGGCAGGGGCCTGGGTCTGGAAACACCATATATTTT CASSLRGQGPGSGNTIYF
- - TRBJ2-5 TRBV21-1 TGTGCCAGCAGCCCTGGACAGGGGCCGTATGGCCAGTACTTC CASSPGQGPYGQYF
- - TRBJ1-2 TRBV19 TGTGCCAGTATGAGGGCTAACTATGGCTACACCTTC CASMRANYGYTF
TRBD1 - TRBJ2-2 TRBV19 TGTGCCAGTAGTACGGGACAGGGGGTCTTCGGGGAGCTGTTTTTT CASSTGQGVFGELFF
- - TRBJ1-1 TRBV4-2 TGTGCCAGCAGCCAAGATAGGAGCACTGAAGCTTTCTTT CASSQDRSTEAFF
- - TRBJ1-1 TRBV5-1 TGCGCCAGCAGCTTGGCGAGGAACACTGAAGCTTTCTTT CASSLARNTEAFF
TRBD1 - TRBJ1-1 TRBV19 TGTGCCAGTACATCTTTCGGGGACAGGGGGAACACTGAAGCTTTCTTT CASTSFGDRGNTEAFF
- - TRBJ1-3 TRBV5-6 TGTGCCAGCAGCTTGAGGGGACCCGGGAACACCATATATTTT CASSLRGPGNTIYF
- few TRBJ1-1 TRBV5-1 TGCGCCAGCAGCTTCCAGAGGGTAGACACTGAAGCTTTCTTT CASSFQRVDTEAFF
- - TRBJ1-5 TRBV7-6 TGTGCCAGCAGCTTAGAGGGAAGGGAACGCAATCAGCCCCAGCATTTT CASSLEGRERNQPQHF
- - TRBJ2-7 TRBV2 TGTGCCAGCAGTGAGGGGCCCTCCTACGAGCAGTACTTC CASSEGPSYEQYF
TRBD1 - TRBJ2-5 TRBV19 TGTGCCACCACCCCGGGACAGGGGAAGGAGACCCAGTACTTC CATTPGQGKETQYF
- - TRBJ1-1 TRBV7-2 TGTGCCAGCAGCTTAGGGCCGTCGATGAACACTGAAGCTTTCTTT CASSLGPSMNTEAFF
- - TRBJ1-1 TRBV7-8 TGTGCCAGCAGCGTACTAACCCCCAGGTTCGAGACTGAAGCTTTCTTT CASSVLTPRFETEAFF
- - TRBJ2-5 TRBV5-1 TGCGCCAGCAGCCCGTTGGGCTTACTATTCCAAGAGACCCAGTACTTC CASSPLGLLFQETQYF
TRBD1 - TRBJ2-2 TRBV7-2 TGTGCCAGCAGCCTCAGATCAAGACAGGGTACCGGGGAGCTGTTTTTT CASSLRSRQGTGELFF
- - TRBJ2-1 TRBV5-4 TGTGCCAGCAGCTTGGCCGGGGGCTCAATCGGGCAGTTCTTC CASSLAGGSIGQFF
TRBD2 - TRBJ2-3 TRBV15 TGTGCCACCAGCAGGAAAGCGGGGGGGGGCACAGGTACGCAGTATTTT CATSRKAGGGTGTQYF
- - TRBJ2-3 TRBV20-1 TGCAGTGCTCCCTTCGGGGGGCAGTATTTT CSAPFGGQYF
TRBD1 once TRBJ2-2 TRBV7-3 TGTGCCAGCAGCTTGTCCCCCCACACTAGGGGACAGGGGAACACCGGGGAGCTGTTTTTT CASSLSPHTRGQGNTGELFF
- - TRBJ1-5 TRBV6-1 TGTGCCAGCAGTGAAGCGCCAAATATGGACATCAATCAGCCCCAGCATTTT CASSEAPNMDINQPQHF
- - TRBJ1-5 TRBV6-6 TGTGCCAGCAGTACACAGGGAAGGGGCAATCAGCCCCAGCATTTT CASSTQGRGNQPQHF
TRBD1 - TRBJ1-4 TRBV9 TGTGCCAGCAGCGTAGGGACAGGGAATGAAAAACTGTTTTTT CASSVGTGNEKLFF
TRBD1 - TRBJ2-7 TRBV4-2 TGTGCCAGCAGCCAGGGGACAGGGAGTGCCTACGAGCAGTACTTC CASSQGTGSAYEQYF
TRBD1 - TRBJ2-3 TRBV19 TGTGCCAGTAGTAGGGACAGGGGTACAGATACGCAGTATTTT CASSRDRGTDTQYF
TRBD1 - TRBJ1-1 TRBV6-1 TGTGCCAGCACTACAACGGAACAGGGGTGGACTGAAGCTTTCTTT CASTTTEQGWTEAFF
- - TRBJ2-6 TRBV5-4 TGTGCCAGCAGCTGGAGTGGCTCTGGGGCCAACGTCCTGACTTTC CASSWSGSGANVLTF
TRBD2 - TRBJ2-1 TRBV30 TGTGCCTGGAGCGCGCCTGGAGCGGGGATGACCTACAATGAGCAGTTCTTC CAWSAPGAGMTYNEQFF
- - TRBJ1-1 TRBV6-1 TGTGCCAGCAGTGAGGATATGAACACTGAAGCTTTCTTT CASSEDMNTEAFF
TRBD1 - TRBJ1-5 TRBV15 TGTGCCACCAGCAGACTTGAACAGGGGGGGAATCAGCCCCAGCATTTT CATSRLEQGGNQPQHF
TRBD2 few TRBJ2-3 TRBV11-2 TGTGCCAGCAGCTTAGGCGGGGGGCTCACAGATACGCAGTATTTT CASSLGGGLTDTQYF
- - TRBJ2-7 TRBV5-1 TGCGCCAGCAGCCCTGGGGACGGGTACGAGCAGTACTTC CASSPGDGYEQYF
TRBD1 - TRBJ1-3 TRBV15 TGTGCCACCAGCAGTCTACAGGGGTACACCATATATTTT CATSSLQGYTIYF
- - TRBJ1-1 TRBV19 TGTGCCAGTAGCGGACCGGGACAGAACACTGAAGCTTTCTTT CASSGPGQNTEAFF
- - TRBJ1-1 TRBV13 TGTGCCAGCAGCTTAGCCGGCCCCCTCAGCACTGAAGCTTTCTTT CASSLAGPLSTEAFF
TRBD1 - TRBJ2-5 TRBV9 TGTGCCAGCAGCATAGCCTCAGGACAGGGTACGGGGACCCAGTACTTC CASSIASGQGTGTQYF
- few TRBJ2-2 TRBV7-3 TGTGCCAGCAGCTTAAGGGTCGGCGCCGGTGCCCGAAAAGCCGGGGAGCTGTTTTTT CASSLRVGAGARKAGELFF
- - TRBJ2-5 TRBV19 TGTGCCAGCAGCAGGGCCCAAGAGACCCAGTACTTC CASSRAQETQYF
- - TRBJ2-1 TRBV27 TGTGCCAGCAGTCGGCGAATACAGGGGGGGAGAGACAATGAGCAGTTCTTC CASSRRIQGGRDNEQFF
- - TRBJ2-7 TRBV6-6 TGTGCCAGCAGTTACGTTGGAGATGAGCAGTACTTC CASSYVGDEQYF
TRBD2 once TRBJ2-4 TRBV19 TGTGCCAGTAGTATAGGCCTCCCGGGACTAGCGGGGGGGCCGGCCGTTCAGTACTTC CASSIGLPGLAGGPAVQYF
- - TRBJ1-4 TRBV5-1 TGCGCCAGCCAGCCGTATGGGGGAGATGAAAAACTGTTTTTT CASQPYGGDEKLFF
- many TRBJ2-5 TRBV11-3 TGTGCCAGCAGCCTTCGATCTAAAGGGGAAGGGACCCAGTACTTC CASSLRSKGEGTQYF
- - TRBJ2-2 TRBV9 TGTGCCAGCAGCGCAGGGGGGGCGAGCACCGGGGAGCTGTTTTTT CASSAGGASTGELFF
TRBD1 - TRBJ1-5 TRBV6-5 TGTGCCAGCAGTCGCGACAGGGTGGGTCAGCCCCAGCATTTT CASSRDRVGQPQHF
TRBD1 - TRBJ1-1 TRBV27 TGTGCCAGCAGTTTCATCGGACAGGGGGCGAGGGCTGAAGCTTTCTTT CASSFIGQGARAEAFF
TRBD1 - TRBJ1-2 TRBV18 TGTGCCAGCCCACCTGATTCGATCCGGGACAGAAACCACTATGGCTACACCTTC CASPPDSIRDRNHYGYTF
TRBD1 - TRBJ1-5 TRBV6-1 TGTGCCAGCAGTGTAGGGACAGATCAGCCCCAGCATTTT CASSVGTDQPQHF
TRBD1 once TRBJ1-2 TRBV19 TGTGCCAGTAGGGAGGGACAGAACTATGGCTACACCTTC CASREGQNYGYTF
- - TRBJ1-2 TRBV6-6 TGTGCCAGCCTTCGGCCGGTCCTGGGGATTACGGATGGCTACACCTTC CASLRPVLGITDGYTF